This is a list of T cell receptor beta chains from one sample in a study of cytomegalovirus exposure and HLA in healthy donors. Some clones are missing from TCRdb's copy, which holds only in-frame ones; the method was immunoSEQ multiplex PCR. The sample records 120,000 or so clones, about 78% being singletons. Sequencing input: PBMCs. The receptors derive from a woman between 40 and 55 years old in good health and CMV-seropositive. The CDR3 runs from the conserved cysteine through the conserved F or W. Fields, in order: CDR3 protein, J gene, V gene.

CDR3: CASSLTGTGSRYTF
J: TRBJ1-2
V: TRBV7-3

CDR3: CASSPSSGGEETQYF
J: TRBJ2-5
V: TRBV7-7

CDR3: CATSSSRGQSYEQYF
J: TRBJ2-7
V: TRBV15

CDR3: CASSLMGGGGTDTQYF
J: TRBJ2-3
V: TRBV7-2

CDR3: CASSVADPGQGHPNSYNEQFF
J: TRBJ2-1
V: TRBV9

CDR3: CASSSGTAKQETQYF
J: TRBJ2-5
V: TRBV5-4

CDR3: CAISESTGGFQETQYF
J: TRBJ2-5
V: TRBV10-3

CDR3: CASGRGGTGELFF
J: TRBJ2-2
V: TRBV6-5

CDR3: CAISESRTERNTEAFF
J: TRBJ1-1
V: TRBV10-3

CDR3: CASSLQGDGYTF
J: TRBJ1-2
V: TRBV2

CDR3: CASSPFPGQGTLAYKQYF
J: TRBJ2-7
V: TRBV4-1

CDR3: CASSPGGPYEQYF
J: TRBJ2-7
V: TRBV5-6

CDR3: CASSQDYQGASEKLFF
J: TRBJ1-4
V: TRBV4-3

CDR3: CASSGGQGSFSDSPLHF
J: TRBJ1-6
V: TRBV2

CDR3: CASSRTEERNEQFF
J: TRBJ2-1
V: TRBV7-3

CDR3: CASSLVEDRGSYF
J: TRBJ2-4
V: TRBV11-2

CDR3: CASSVVASAGGVTDTQYF
J: TRBJ2-3
V: TRBV9

CDR3: CASRDRRFPYEQYF
J: TRBJ2-7
V: TRBV19

CDR3: CASSPGDRGPYGYTF
J: TRBJ1-2
V: TRBV5-1

CDR3: CASSPSDTKNTEAFF
J: TRBJ1-1
V: TRBV6-6

CDR3: CSVRDRENYGYTF
J: TRBJ1-2
V: TRBV29-1

CDR3: CASSDEGAQDTEAFF
J: TRBJ1-1
V: TRBV6-5

CDR3: CASSPKGSSSSTDTQYF
J: TRBJ2-3
V: TRBV7-8

CDR3: CAISESQNEQYF
J: TRBJ2-7
V: TRBV10-3

CDR3: CASSPEASGEQFF
J: TRBJ2-1
V: TRBV7-9

CDR3: CASSQSGTGGFYSNQPQHF
J: TRBJ1-5
V: TRBV10-1

CDR3: CASSLSGFHEQYF
J: TRBJ2-7
V: TRBV5-1

CDR3: CASSLSGGYGYTF
J: TRBJ1-2
V: TRBV18

CDR3: CASSLGFGEEDEQYF
J: TRBJ2-7
V: TRBV7-9

CDR3: CASSQDRVATNEKLFF
J: TRBJ1-4
V: TRBV5-1

CDR3: CASSLGGNTEAFF
J: TRBJ1-1
V: TRBV2

CDR3: CATDSGRSTGELFF
J: TRBJ2-2
V: TRBV6-5

CDR3: CASSLGRGTEAFF
J: TRBJ1-1
V: TRBV5-6

CDR3: CASSVGREASAYGYTF
J: TRBJ1-2
V: TRBV9

CDR3: CASREGGQGKNGYTF
J: TRBJ1-2
V: TRBV6-5

CDR3: CASSNLPQPPGVNKERLFF
J: TRBJ1-4
V: TRBV4-1

CDR3: CASSVDGIRDTQYF
J: TRBJ2-3
V: TRBV9

CDR3: CASSQEDIDSDSYEQYF
J: TRBJ2-7
V: TRBV4-2

CDR3: CASSPLTGGIYNSPLHF
J: TRBJ1-6
V: TRBV11-2

CDR3: CASSQGQHVLQETQYF
J: TRBJ2-5
V: TRBV5-1